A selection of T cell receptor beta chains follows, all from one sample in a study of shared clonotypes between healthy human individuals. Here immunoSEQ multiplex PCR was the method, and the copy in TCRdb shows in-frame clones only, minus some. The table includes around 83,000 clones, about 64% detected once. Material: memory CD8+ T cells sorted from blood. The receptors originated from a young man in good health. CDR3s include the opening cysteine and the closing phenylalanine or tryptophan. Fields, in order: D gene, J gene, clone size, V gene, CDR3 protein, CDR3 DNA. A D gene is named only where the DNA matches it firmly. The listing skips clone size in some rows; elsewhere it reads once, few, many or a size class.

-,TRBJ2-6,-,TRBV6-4,CASASAESGANVLTF,TGTGCCAGCGCCAGCGCCGAATCTGGGGCCAACGTCCTGACTTTC
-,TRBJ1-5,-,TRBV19,CASSMGEHQPQHF,TGTGCCAGTAGTATGGGCGAACATCAGCCCCAGCATTTT
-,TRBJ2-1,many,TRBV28,CASASTGGHDEQFF,TGTGCCAGCGCATCCACAGGAGGGCATGATGAGCAGTTCTTC
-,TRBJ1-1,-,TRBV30,CAWSELGECYF,TGTGCCTGGAGCGAATTGGGGGAATGCTACTTT
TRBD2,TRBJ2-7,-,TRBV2,CASNPAGTSGYEQYF,TGTGCCAGCAATCCCGCTGGGACTAGTGGCTACGAGCAGTACTTC
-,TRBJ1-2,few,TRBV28,CAITYNYGYTF,TGTGCCATCACATATAACTATGGCTACACCTTC
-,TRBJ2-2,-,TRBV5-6,CASRGRRTGELFF,TGTGCCAGCAGGGGCAGGAGGACCGGGGAGCTGTTTTTT
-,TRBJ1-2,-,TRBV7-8,CASSLARVGYTF,TGTGCCAGCAGCTTAGCGCGAGTTGGCTACACCTTC
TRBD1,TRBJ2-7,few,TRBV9,CASSVEDRGYEQYF,TGTGCCAGCAGCGTAGAGGACAGGGGCTACGAGCAGTACTTC
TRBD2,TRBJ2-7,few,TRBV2,CASSELLAGFSYEQYF,TGTGCCAGCAGTGAATTACTAGCGGGCTTCTCCTACGAGCAGTACTTC
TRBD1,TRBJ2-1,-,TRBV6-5,CASSYGTGGINEQFF,TGTGCCAGCAGTTACGGGACAGGGGGTATCAATGAGCAGTTCTTC
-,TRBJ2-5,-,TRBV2,CASIIYRQETQYF,TGTGCCAGCATAATTTACCGCCAAGAGACCCAGTACTTC
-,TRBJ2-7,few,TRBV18,CASSLSPLDWSSYEQYF,TGTGCCAGCTCACTAAGCCCCCTGGACTGGAGCTCCTACGAGCAGTACTTC
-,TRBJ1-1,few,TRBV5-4,CASRPDIMNTEAFF,TGTGCCAGCAGACCCGATATAATGAACACTGAAGCTTTCTTT
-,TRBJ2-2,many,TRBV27,CASSSRLAGELFF,TGTGCCAGCAGCTCCCGATTGGCCGGGGAGCTGTTTTTT
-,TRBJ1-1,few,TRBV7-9,CASSSTGRGDTEAFF,TGTGCCAGCAGCTCTACAGGGAGAGGAGACACTGAAGCTTTCTTT
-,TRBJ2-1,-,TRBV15,CATRPSSGPYNEQFF,TGTGCCACCAGGCCAAGCTCCGGACCTTACAATGAGCAGTTCTTC
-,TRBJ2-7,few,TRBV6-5,CASSYGADSSEQYF,TGTGCCAGCAGTTACGGCGCGGACTCCTCCGAGCAGTACTTC
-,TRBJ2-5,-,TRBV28,CASSLIGLKLETQYF,TGTGCCAGCAGCCTAATAGGACTAAAACTAGAGACCCAGTACTTC
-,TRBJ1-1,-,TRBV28,CASRDATTEAFF,TGTGCCAGCAGGGACGCAACCACTGAAGCTTTCTTT
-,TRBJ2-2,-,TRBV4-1,CASSHPRPGELFF,TGCGCCAGCAGCCATCCCCGCCCCGGGGAGCTGTTTTTT
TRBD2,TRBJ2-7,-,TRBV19,CASSIEAGVRREQYF,TGTGCCAGTAGTATAGAAGCGGGAGTCCGCCGCGAGCAGTACTTC
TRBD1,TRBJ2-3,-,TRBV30,CACSEPGQGRDTQYF,TGTGCCTGTAGTGAGCCGGGACAGGGTAGAGATACGCAGTATTTT
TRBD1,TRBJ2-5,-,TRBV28,CASSGGTGPGGTQYF,TGTGCCAGCAGTGGGGGGACAGGCCCAGGGGGGACCCAGTACTTC
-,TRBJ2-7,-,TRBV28,CASSLYRTASYEQYF,TGTGCCAGCAGTTTATACCGGACGGCCTCCTACGAGCAGTACTTC
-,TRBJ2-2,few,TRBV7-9,CASNKGGLSFNTGELFF,TGTGCCAGCAACAAGGGGGGTCTATCCTTTAACACCGGGGAGCTGTTTTTT
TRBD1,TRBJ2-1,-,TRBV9,CASSVDPPTGGEYNEQFF,TGTGCCAGCAGCGTAGACCCTCCAACAGGGGGCGAATACAATGAGCAGTTCTTC
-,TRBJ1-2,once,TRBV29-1,CSALTGGDSNYGYTF,TGCAGCGCCTTAACGGGGGGCGATTCTAACTATGGCTACACCTTC
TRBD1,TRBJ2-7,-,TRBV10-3,CAIRGTGGHEQYF,TGTGCCATCAGGGGGACAGGGGGACACGAGCAGTACTTC
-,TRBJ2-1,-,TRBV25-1,CASSESGDGQFF,TGTGCCAGCAGTGAATCAGGGGATGGGCAGTTCTTC
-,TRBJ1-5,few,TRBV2,CASRRGINSNQPQHF,TGTGCCAGCAGAAGAGGCATAAATAGCAATCAGCCCCAGCATTTT
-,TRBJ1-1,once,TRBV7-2,CASSLRGTPAFF,TGTGCCAGCAGCTTGAGAGGGACGCCGGCTTTCTTT
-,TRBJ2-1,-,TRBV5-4,CASSLPRDLGDPSYNEQFF,TGTGCCAGCAGCTTGCCTCGGGACCTGGGGGACCCCTCTTACAATGAGCAGTTCTTC
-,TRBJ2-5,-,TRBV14,CASSQLGRPNEETQYF,TGTGCCAGCAGCCAATTGGGCAGGCCAAACGAAGAGACCCAGTACTTC
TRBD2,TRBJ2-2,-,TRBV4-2,CASSQEAGGPGELFF,TGTGCCAGCAGCCAAGAAGCGGGAGGGCCCGGGGAGCTGTTTTTT
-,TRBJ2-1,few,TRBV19,CASSWGWDEQFF,TGTGCCAGTAGCTGGGGATGGGATGAGCAGTTCTTC
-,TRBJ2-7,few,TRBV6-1,CASSETYEQYF,TGTGCCAGCAGTGAAACCTACGAGCAGTACTTC
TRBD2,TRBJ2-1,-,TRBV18,CASSRTSEYNEQFF,TGTGCCAGCTCAAGGACTAGCGAGTACAATGAGCAGTTCTTC
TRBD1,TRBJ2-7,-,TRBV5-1,CASSLGRGTGFHEQYF,TGCGCCAGCAGCTTGGGCCGCGGGACAGGGTTCCACGAGCAGTACTTC
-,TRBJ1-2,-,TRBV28,CASGTNYGYTF,TGTGCCAGCGGAACTAACTATGGCTACACCTTC
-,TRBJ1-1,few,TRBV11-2,CASSLVAPGTEAFF,TGTGCCAGCAGCTTAGTAGCCCCTGGGACTGAAGCTTTCTTT
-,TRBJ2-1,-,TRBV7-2,CASSSRSYNEQFF,TGTGCCAGCAGCTCCCGCTCCTACAATGAGCAGTTCTTC
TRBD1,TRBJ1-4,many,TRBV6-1,CASSELRQGATNEKLFF,TGTGCCAGCAGTGAATTAAGACAGGGGGCGACTAATGAAAAACTGTTTTTT
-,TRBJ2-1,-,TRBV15,CATSGDSVNEQFF,TGTGCCACCAGCGGAGACAGTGTCAATGAGCAGTTCTTC
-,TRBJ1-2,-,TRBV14,CASSQDFGGRGYTF,TGTGCCAGCAGCCAAGATTTCGGGGGTCGGGGCTACACCTTC
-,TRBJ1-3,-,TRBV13,CASSLGQGNTIYF,TGTGCCAGCAGCTTAGGACAGGGAAACACCATATATTTT
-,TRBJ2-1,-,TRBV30,CAWRRTVSSYNEQFF,TGTGCCTGGAGAAGGACGGTAAGCTCCTACAATGAGCAGTTCTTC
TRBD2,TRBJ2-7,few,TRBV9,CASSVAGTSDEQYF,TGTGCCAGCAGCGTAGCCGGGACTAGCGACGAGCAGTACTTC
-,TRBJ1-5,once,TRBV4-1,CASSRTGSPGLYQPQHF,TGCGCCAGCAGCCGGACGGGATCTCCGGGACTTTATCAGCCCCAGCATTTT
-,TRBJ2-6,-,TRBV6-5,CASSYVIAGANVLTF,TGTGCCAGCAGTTACGTGATTGCTGGGGCCAACGTCCTGACTTTC
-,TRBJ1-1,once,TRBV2,CASTVEGTEAFF,TGTGCCAGCACTGTCGAGGGTACTGAAGCTTTCTTT
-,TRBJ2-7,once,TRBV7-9,CASSAQGNNEQYF,TGTGCCAGCAGCGCCCAGGGGAACAACGAGCAGTACTTC
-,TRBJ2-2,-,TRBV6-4,CASSQDPTPGELFF,TGTGCCAGCAGTCAGGACCCTACCCCCGGGGAGCTGTTTTTT
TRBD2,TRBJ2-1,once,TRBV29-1,CSGRAGGPEKQFF,TGCAGCGGACGAGCGGGAGGGCCGGAAAAGCAGTTCTTC
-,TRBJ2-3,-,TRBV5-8,CASFSSRLVKPDTQYF,TGTGCCAGCTTTAGCTCTCGACTCGTAAAACCAGATACGCAGTATTTT
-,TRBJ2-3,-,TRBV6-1,CASSEVYVVYF,TGTGCCAGCAGTGAAGTTTACGTGGTGTATTTT
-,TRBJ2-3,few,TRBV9,CASSGHGAMDTQYF,TGTGCCAGCAGCGGACACGGGGCAATGGATACGCAGTATTTT
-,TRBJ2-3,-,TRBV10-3,CAISPGTPPDTQYF,TGTGCCATCAGTCCCGGGACCCCCCCAGATACGCAGTATTTT
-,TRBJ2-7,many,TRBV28,CASSPTSYEQYF,TGTGCCAGCAGTCCAACTAGCTACGAGCAGTACTTC
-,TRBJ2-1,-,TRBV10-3,CAISDPPEGNGNEQFF,TGTGCCATCAGTGATCCCCCAGAGGGGAACGGCAATGAGCAGTTCTTC